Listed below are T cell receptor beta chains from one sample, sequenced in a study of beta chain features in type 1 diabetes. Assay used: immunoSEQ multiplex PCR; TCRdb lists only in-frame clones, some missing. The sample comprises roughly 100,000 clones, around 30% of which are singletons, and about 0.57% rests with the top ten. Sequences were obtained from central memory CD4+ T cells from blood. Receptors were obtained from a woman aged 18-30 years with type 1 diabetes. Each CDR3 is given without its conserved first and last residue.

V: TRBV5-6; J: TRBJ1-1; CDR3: ASSRPDRVTEAF
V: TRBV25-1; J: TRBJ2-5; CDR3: ASSEGTGGKETQY
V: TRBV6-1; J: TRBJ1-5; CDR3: ASSGEGRYNQPQH
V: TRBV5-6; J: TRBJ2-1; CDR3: ASSLVGTQVYNEQF
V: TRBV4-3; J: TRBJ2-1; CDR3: ASSQDLRAGNEQF
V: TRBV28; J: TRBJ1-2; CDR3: ASSLTGRGYGYT
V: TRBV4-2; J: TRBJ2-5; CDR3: ASSFGGQGKETQY
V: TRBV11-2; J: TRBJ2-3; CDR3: ASSLAAGSTDTQY
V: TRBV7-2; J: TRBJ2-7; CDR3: ASSLVQGSYEQY
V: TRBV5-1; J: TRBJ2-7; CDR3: ASSPGTGGYEQY
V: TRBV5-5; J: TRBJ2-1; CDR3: ASSFGGSYNEQF
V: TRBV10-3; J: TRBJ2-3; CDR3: AISESRQPRDTQY
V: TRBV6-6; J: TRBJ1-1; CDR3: ASTHYRGPTEAF
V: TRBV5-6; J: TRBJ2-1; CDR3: ASSWGRGDQF
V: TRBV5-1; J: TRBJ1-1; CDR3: ASSQGMNTEAF
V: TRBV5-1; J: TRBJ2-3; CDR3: ASSLGLAGGSVTQY
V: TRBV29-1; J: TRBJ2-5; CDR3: SAIEGAGETQY
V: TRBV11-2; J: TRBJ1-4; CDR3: ASSSATGWGEKLF
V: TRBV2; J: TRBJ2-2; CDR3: ASSERQTMGELF
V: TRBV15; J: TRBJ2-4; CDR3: ATSRVSENIQY
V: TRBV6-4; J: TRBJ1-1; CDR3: ASSRGYGTEAF
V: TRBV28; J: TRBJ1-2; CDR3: ASSTDRSYT
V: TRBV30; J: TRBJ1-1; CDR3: AWSVRSRNTEAF
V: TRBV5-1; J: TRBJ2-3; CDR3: ASSLGDTDTQY
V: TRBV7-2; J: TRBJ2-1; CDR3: ASSLRLAGGRNEQF
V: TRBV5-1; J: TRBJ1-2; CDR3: ASSLGGTYGYT
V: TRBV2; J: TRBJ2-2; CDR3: ASAAPPGLARTGELF
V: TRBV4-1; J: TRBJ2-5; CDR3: ASSPRGETQY
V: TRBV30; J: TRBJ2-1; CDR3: AWTGLAEYNEQF
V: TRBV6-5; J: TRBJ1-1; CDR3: ASSPGDRRNLEAF
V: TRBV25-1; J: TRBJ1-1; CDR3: ASSGLTGSPEAF
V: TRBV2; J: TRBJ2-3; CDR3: ASSAQGPSTDTQY
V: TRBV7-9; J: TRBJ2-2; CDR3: ASSFGLSTGELF
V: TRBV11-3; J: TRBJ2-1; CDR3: ASSPVPSGSYNEQF
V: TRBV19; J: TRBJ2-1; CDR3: ASSPRGYNEQF
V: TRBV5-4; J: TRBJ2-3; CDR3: ASSAGGQGKGDTQY
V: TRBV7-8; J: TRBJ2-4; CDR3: ASRAGGNIQY
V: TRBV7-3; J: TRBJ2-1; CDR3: ASSLNPGTSGSEQF
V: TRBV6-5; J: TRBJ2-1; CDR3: ASSFMRLAGVPEQF
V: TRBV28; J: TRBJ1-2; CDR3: ASSLRTDWGYT
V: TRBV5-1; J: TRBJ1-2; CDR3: ASSRGTDYGYT
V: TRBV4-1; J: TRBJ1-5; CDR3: ASSRPPGQGGQPQH
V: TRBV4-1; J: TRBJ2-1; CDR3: ASSQEQHPRGGGPDEQF
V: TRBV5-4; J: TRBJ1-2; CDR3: ASSRTGAEGYT
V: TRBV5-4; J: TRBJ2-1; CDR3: ASSRFDGDNEQF
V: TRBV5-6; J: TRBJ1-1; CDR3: ASSALTGGENTEAF
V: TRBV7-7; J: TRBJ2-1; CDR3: ASSLAQGDEQF